These T cell receptor beta chains were read from a single sample in a study of T cells in Graves' hyperthyroidism and ophthalmopathy. MiXCR was run by TCRdb on the multiplex PCR reads, yielding one entry per CDR3 protein. The sample has around 55,000 distinct CDR3 sequences; roughly 50% are singletons. Sequenced material: blood. Source of these receptors: a woman aged 45-65 years with Graves' ophthalmopathy. The CDR3 runs from the conserved cysteine through the conserved F or W. The order of the fields is D gene, clone size, J gene, V gene, CDR3 protein, CDR3 DNA. D genes are given only for firm matches. Expanded clones are given a class, and other clones once, few, many or no size at all.

d_call: -
clone_size: many
j_call: TRBJ2-1
v_call: TRBV2
cdr3_aa: CASSHDRYNEQFF
cdr3_nt: TGTGCCAGCAGTCACGACAGGTACAATGAGCAGTTCTTC

d_call: TRBD1
clone_size: many
j_call: TRBJ2-2
v_call: TRBV6-5
cdr3_aa: CASRQGGTGELFF
cdr3_nt: TGTGCCAGTAGACAGGGTGGCACCGGGGAGCTGTTTTTT

d_call: -
clone_size: -
j_call: TRBJ2-7
v_call: TRBV24-1
cdr3_aa: CATSDPDQEQYF
cdr3_nt: TGTGCCACCAGTGACCCGGACCAGGAGCAGTACTTC

d_call: TRBD2
clone_size: few
j_call: TRBJ2-1
v_call: TRBV7-2
cdr3_aa: CASGRGGGNEQFF
cdr3_nt: TGTGCCAGCGGGCGGGGGGGGGGGAATGAGCAGTTCTTC

d_call: -
clone_size: -
j_call: TRBJ2-6
v_call: TRBV7-6
cdr3_aa: CASSLVLGSGANVLTF
cdr3_nt: TGTGCCAGCAGCTTAGTTTTGGGGTCTGGGGCCAACGTCCTGACTTTC

d_call: -
clone_size: -
j_call: TRBJ2-1
v_call: TRBV5-4
cdr3_aa: CASSLFLDTQFF
cdr3_nt: TGTGCCAGCAGCTTATTCCTCGATACGCAGTTCTTC

d_call: -
clone_size: many
j_call: TRBJ2-2
v_call: TRBV29-1
cdr3_aa: CSVVKGTGELFF
cdr3_nt: TGCAGCGTTGTTAAGGGGACCGGGGAGCTGTTTTTT

d_call: -
clone_size: many
j_call: TRBJ2-2
v_call: TRBV24-1
cdr3_aa: CATSDLRISGNTGELFF
cdr3_nt: TGTGCCACCAGTGATTTGCGGATATCGGGGAACACCGGGGAGCTGTTTTTT

d_call: TRBD2
clone_size: many
j_call: TRBJ2-3
v_call: TRBV4-1
cdr3_aa: CASSQASGRGTDTQYF
cdr3_nt: TGCGCCAGCAGCCAGGCTAGCGGGAGGGGAACAGATACGCAGTATTTT

d_call: -
clone_size: many
j_call: TRBJ1-2
v_call: TRBV9
cdr3_aa: CASSPRRSSNYGYTF
cdr3_nt: TGTGCCAGCAGCCCCCGGAGGAGTTCTAACTATGGCTACACCTTC

d_call: -
clone_size: medium-sized
j_call: TRBJ2-7
v_call: TRBV7-2
cdr3_aa: CASSTLGLEQYF
cdr3_nt: TGTGCCAGCAGCACCCTCGGCCTCGAGCAGTACTTC

d_call: -
clone_size: -
j_call: TRBJ1-4
v_call: TRBV14
cdr3_aa: CASSQNLGQAVITTSEKLFF
cdr3_nt: TGTGCCAGCAGCCAAAACTTAGGGCAGGCGGTGATCACTACTAGTGAAAAACTGTTTTTT

d_call: -
clone_size: many
j_call: TRBJ2-3
v_call: TRBV14
cdr3_aa: CASSQGTGWDTDTQYF
cdr3_nt: TGTGCCAGCAGCCAAGGTACAGGGTGGGACACAGATACGCAGTATTTT

d_call: -
clone_size: medium-sized
j_call: TRBJ1-6
v_call: TRBV20-1
cdr3_aa: CSAKGDYSPLHF
cdr3_nt: TGCAGTGCCAAGGGGGATTATTCACCCCTCCACTTT

d_call: TRBD1
clone_size: -
j_call: TRBJ2-5
v_call: TRBV7-2
cdr3_aa: CASSFGTGGETQYF
cdr3_nt: TGTGCCAGCAGCTTCGGGACAGGGGGGGAGACCCAGTACTTC

d_call: -
clone_size: medium-sized
j_call: TRBJ2-7
v_call: TRBV19
cdr3_aa: CASSDYDEQYF
cdr3_nt: TGTGCCAGTAGTGACTACGACGAGCAGTACTTC

d_call: -
clone_size: many
j_call: TRBJ2-7
v_call: TRBV5-6
cdr3_aa: CASSPRQRGEQYF
cdr3_nt: TGTGCCAGCAGTCCGCGACAGAGGGGCGAGCAGTACTTC

d_call: -
clone_size: -
j_call: TRBJ1-5
v_call: TRBV19
cdr3_aa: CASRDGNQPQHF
cdr3_nt: TGTGCCAGTAGGGACGGCAATCAGCCCCAGCATTTT

d_call: -
clone_size: -
j_call: TRBJ2-3
v_call: TRBV2
cdr3_aa: CGSSPLDPCHLWETQYF
cdr3_nt: TGTGGCAGCAGCCCCCTCGATCCGTGCCATCTTTGGGAAACGCAGTATTTT

d_call: -
clone_size: -
j_call: TRBJ2-3
v_call: TRBV19
cdr3_aa: CASKLDWGSDTQYF
cdr3_nt: TGTGCCAGTAAGTTAGACTGGGGGAGCGATACGCAGTATTTT

d_call: TRBD2
clone_size: many
j_call: TRBJ2-7
v_call: TRBV20-1
cdr3_aa: CSARIGGLAGRNAYEQYF
cdr3_nt: TGCAGTGCTAGAATTGGGGGACTAGCGGGGCGCAACGCCTACGAGCAGTACTTC

d_call: -
clone_size: -
j_call: TRBJ1-1
v_call: TRBV7-8
cdr3_aa: CASSSDRNTEAFF
cdr3_nt: TGTGCCAGCAGCTCAGATCGGAACACTGAAGCTTTCTTT

d_call: TRBD2
clone_size: many
j_call: TRBJ2-5
v_call: TRBV2
cdr3_aa: CASSPSTGTSLLETQYF
cdr3_nt: TGTGCCAGCAGCCCCTCCACCGGGACTAGCCTTCTAGAGACCCAGTACTTC

d_call: TRBD1
clone_size: -
j_call: TRBJ1-4
v_call: TRBV7-6
cdr3_aa: CASSLVTVSGQAGPTNEKLFF
cdr3_nt: TGTGCCAGCAGCTTAGTTACGGTTTCAGGACAGGCCGGGCCAACTAATGAAAAACTGTTTTTT

d_call: TRBD2
clone_size: -
j_call: TRBJ2-2
v_call: TRBV5-4
cdr3_aa: CASTGGGTGELFF
cdr3_nt: TGTGCCAGCACCGGGGGGGGGACCGGGGAGCTGTTTTTT

d_call: -
clone_size: many
j_call: TRBJ2-5
v_call: TRBV6-5
cdr3_aa: CASRSTGTGDETQYF
cdr3_nt: TGTGCCAGCAGATCCACAGGGACCGGGGACGAGACCCAGTACTTC

d_call: TRBD2
clone_size: many
j_call: TRBJ2-3
v_call: TRBV4-1
cdr3_aa: CASSKASGGVTDTQYF
cdr3_nt: TGCGCCAGCAGCAAAGCTAGCGGGGGGGTAACAGATACGCAGTATTTT

d_call: TRBD1
clone_size: once
j_call: TRBJ2-5
v_call: TRBV5-6
cdr3_aa: CASSRPDRGPGETQYF
cdr3_nt: TGTGCCAGCAGCCGACCCGACAGGGGTCCCGGGGAGACCCAGTACTTC

d_call: -
clone_size: -
j_call: TRBJ2-3
v_call: TRBV15
cdr3_aa: CATSRDSDVVLYTEQYF
cdr3_nt: TGTGCCACCAGCAGAGATTCGGACGTCGTCCTCTACACTGAGCAGTATTTT

d_call: -
clone_size: many
j_call: TRBJ2-7
v_call: TRBV7-3
cdr3_aa: CASSLTKQSEQYF
cdr3_nt: TGTGCCAGCAGCTTAACGAAACAGTCCGAGCAGTACTTC

d_call: -
clone_size: few
j_call: TRBJ2-6
v_call: TRBV5-1
cdr3_aa: CASSLTAGTF
cdr3_nt: TGCGCCAGCAGCTTGACGGCTGGGACTTTC

d_call: -
clone_size: many
j_call: TRBJ2-2
v_call: TRBV2
cdr3_aa: CASVRSRTGELFF
cdr3_nt: TGTGCCAGCGTCAGGTCGCGCACCGGGGAGCTGTTTTTT

d_call: -
clone_size: -
j_call: TRBJ2-2
v_call: TRBV7-2
cdr3_aa: CASSLGGTGNTGELFF
cdr3_nt: TGTGCCAGCAGCTTGGGGGGAACAGGGAACACCGGGGAGCTGTTTTTT

d_call: TRBD2
clone_size: -
j_call: TRBJ2-1
v_call: TRBV20-1
cdr3_aa: CSARDGLAGTSNEQFF
cdr3_nt: TGCAGTGCTAGAGATGGTCTAGCGGGAACAAGTAATGAGCAGTTCTTC

d_call: TRBD1
clone_size: -
j_call: TRBJ2-5
v_call: TRBV2
cdr3_aa: CASRRQGEETQYF
cdr3_nt: TGTGCCAGCAGAAGACAGGGCGAGGAGACCCAGTACTTC

d_call: -
clone_size: -
j_call: TRBJ2-1
v_call: TRBV9
cdr3_aa: CASSVAGLGGNEQFF
cdr3_nt: TGTGCCAGCAGCGTAGCAGGACTGGGGGGAAATGAGCAGTTCTTC

d_call: -
clone_size: -
j_call: TRBJ1-2
v_call: TRBV7-2
cdr3_aa: CASSLTVDYGYTF
cdr3_nt: TGTGCCAGCAGTTTGACAGTCGACTATGGCTACACCTTC

d_call: -
clone_size: many
j_call: TRBJ1-4
v_call: TRBV5-6
cdr3_aa: CASSLLSFWGDTEKLFF
cdr3_nt: TGTGCCAGCAGCTTGTTGAGTTTCTGGGGGGACACTGAAAAACTGTTTTTT

d_call: TRBD1
clone_size: many
j_call: TRBJ1-1
v_call: TRBV20-1
cdr3_aa: CSARVRDRPISEAFF
cdr3_nt: TGCAGTGCTAGAGTCCGGGACAGGCCAATCTCTGAAGCTTTCTTT

d_call: TRBD1
clone_size: once
j_call: TRBJ2-7
v_call: TRBV7-2
cdr3_aa: CASNLAGTGGHEQYF
cdr3_nt: TGTGCCAGCAACCTCGCGGGGACAGGGGGCCACGAGCAGTACTTC

d_call: TRBD1
clone_size: -
j_call: TRBJ1-2
v_call: TRBV5-6
cdr3_aa: CASSLRDRVPYGYTF
cdr3_nt: TGTGCCAGCAGCCTCCGGGACAGGGTTCCCTATGGCTACACCTTC

d_call: -
clone_size: few
j_call: TRBJ1-4
v_call: TRBV10-3
cdr3_aa: CAISERHSATNVKPFF
cdr3_nt: TGTGCCATCAGTGAACGGCACAGCGCAACTAATGTAAAACCGTTTTTT

d_call: -
clone_size: few
j_call: TRBJ1-2
v_call: TRBV9
cdr3_aa: CASSAGWGYTF
cdr3_nt: TGTGCCAGCAGCGCAGGGTGGGGCTACACCTTC

d_call: TRBD2
clone_size: many
j_call: TRBJ2-7
v_call: TRBV7-8
cdr3_aa: CASSLDVAGVGEQYF
cdr3_nt: TGTGCCAGCAGCTTAGATGTAGCGGGAGTAGGCGAGCAGTACTTC

d_call: TRBD1
clone_size: -
j_call: TRBJ2-1
v_call: TRBV7-9
cdr3_aa: CASSWGGQGRYNEQFF
cdr3_nt: TGTGCCAGCAGCTGGGGGGGACAGGGGCGATACAATGAGCAGTTCTTC